The sequence of this T cell receptor beta chain was determined in a study of T cell responses to AZD1222 COVID-19 vaccine. This clone appeared once. Its antigen is still unknown. Study-wide findings and caveats: Reports indicate that nearly half of spike-specific TCRs are directed at unmutated variant regions. Spike regions recognized by vaccine-associated CD4 TCRs spanned the protein, led by 160-218 and 743-854. Sampled repertoires all dated from after the peak T cell response.

Trimming pared 0 bases from V and 4 bases from J, leaving 13 bases between. The germline gives CDR1 SGHRS, CDR2 YFSETQ. This CDR3 has 15 amino acids. Here immunoSEQ multiplex PCR was the method, and the copy in TCRdb shows in-frame clones only, minus some. The sample has more than 150,000 clones, around 95% seen once. The chain uses TRBV5-1 and TRBJ2-5; D possibly corresponds to TRBD2 (6 bases). Material: peripheral blood, obtained on day 0 of AZD1222 vaccination. The receptor comes from an adult in good health. As DNA, the CDR3 is TGCGCCAGCAGCTTGGCCTGGAGGGTGGGAGAGACCCAGTACTTC. This codes for CASSLAWRVGETQYF.